This passage covers 7 T cell receptor beta chains from one sample sequenced in a study of T cells in Graves' hyperthyroidism and ophthalmopathy. Amplification of TCR beta CDR3 regions used RNA as the template. The HTBI primer set was used in a first-round RT-PCR of the TCR CDR3. A single record per CDR3 protein comes from TCRdb applying MiXCR to the multiplex PCR reads. Here the sample spans about 480,000 distinct CDR3 sequences, around a quarter being singletons. The specimen was blood. All receptors come from a woman aged 30 to 39 with Graves' ophthalmopathy.

The table lists this clonotype with many counts. The chain has TRBV6-5 and TRBJ1-3; D not resolved. The CDR3 totals 17 residues. V lost 0 bases to trimming and J lost 1 base, with 13 bases between them. The germline V gene has CDR1 MNHEY and CDR2 SVGAGI. CDR3 DNA: TGTGCCAGCAGTTACTCGTACCTGGCCCCTTCTGGAAACACCATATATTTT. Its translation: CASSYSYLAPSGNTIYF.

The table lists this clonotype with many counts. V usage is TRBV4-1 and J usage is TRBJ1-1; D ambiguous. The V and J ends lost 6 bases and 0 bases respectively, with 11 bases between them. Germline lookup yields CDR1 MGHRA and CDR2 YSYEKL. The CDR3 length is 14 residues. The DNA for the CDR3 is TGCGCCAGCAGAGAGTCAGGCTTGAACACTGAAGCTTTCTTT. Amino acids: CASRESGLNTEAFF.

This clonotype was recorded once. The chain couples TRBV29-1 to TRBJ1-2, with 8 positions matching TRBD1. Germline V gives CDR1 SQVTM, CDR2 ANQGSEA. CDR3 size: 13 residues. The V gene end was trimmed by 6 bases and the J gene end by 6 bases; junction bases not matched to a gene: 9. The CDR3 sequence: CSVGSRTGNGYTF. CDR3 DNA: TGCAGCGTCGGAAGCCGGACAGGGAATGGCTACACCTTC. Filled out from reference TRBV29-1 and TRBJ1-2, the complete variable domain reads SAVISQKPSRDICQRGTSLTIQCQVDSQVTMMFWYRQQPGQSLTLIATANQGSEATYESGFVIDKFPISRPNLTFSTLTVSNMSPEDSSIYLCSVGSRTGNGYTFGSGTRLTVV.

V gene TRBV20-1 combines with J gene TRBJ2-7, with D perhaps matching TRBD2 (5 bases). CDR1 DFQATT and CDR2 SNEGSKA come from the germline V gene (reference sequence). Trimming stripped 6 bases from V and 7 bases from J, with 19 bases between. This CDR3 contains 13 residues. Written as DNA, the CDR3 is TGCAGTGCCGATTCGGCGGGCCGTAAGGAGCAGTACTTC. This sequence encodes CSADSAGRKEQYF.

In its sample, this clonotype was seen many times. V gene TRBV7-2 combines with J gene TRBJ1-2; 11 bases fit TRBD1. V gave up 4 bases and J gave up 4 bases; unmatched junction bases: 5. The CDR3 covers 15 residues. The germline gives CDR1 SGHTA, CDR2 FQGNSA. The CDR3 loop is CASSSPGQGVYGYTF. The DNA for the CDR3 is TGTGCCAGCAGCTCACCGGGACAGGGGGTCTATGGCTACACCTTC.

This clonotype was seen repeatedly, ten times or more. The genes are TRBV7-3 and TRBJ1-1; 8 positions match TRBD1. From germline, CDR1 is SGHTA and CDR2 FQGTGA. The CDR3 extends over 13 amino acids. The V gene end was trimmed by 2 bases and the J gene end by 7 bases; junction bases not matched to a gene: 3. CDR3 nucleotides: TGTGCCAGCAGCTTACAGGGGGCCGGTGAAGCTTTCTTT. Amino acid sequence: CASSLQGAGEAFF.

With respect to this clonotype: One end of the junction does not line up with germline, which may come from a read error. This chain joins TRBV7-8 and TRBJ2-4; D gene uncertain. The germline V gene has CDR1 SGHVS and CDR2 FQNEAQ. The CDR3 spans 13 residues. DNA of the CDR3: TGTGCCAGCAGCTCATCTGCCGAAAACATTAAGTACTTC. This translates into CASSSSAENIKYF. Based on the CDR3 plus reference TRBV7-8 and TRBJ2-4, the full variable domain is GAGVSQSPRYKVAKRGQDVALRCDPISGHVSLFWYQQALGQGPEFLTYFQNEAQLDKSGLPSDRFFAERPEGSVSTLKIQRTQQEDSAVYLCASSSSAENIKYFGAGTRLSVL.